The present entry profiles one TCR beta chain with its context. Antigen unknown. This record comes from a study of T cells after yellow fever vaccination. The overall study: The SMART-Seq v4 Ultra Low Input method served to prepare the low-cell-number fractions. Findings and limits, study-wide: Contamination of FACS-sorted repertoires by abundant clonotypes from the bulk population could occur. Booster sampling recovered most clones from primary vaccination (nearly 98% CD4, around 90% CD8).

The TCR cDNA carried a universal primer site and UMIs from 5'RACE template switching. TCRdb redid the calling of the 5' RACE reads with MiXCR, one entry per CDR3 protein. The data show 600,000 to 750,000 distinct CDR3 sequences, over 9% seen once. The CDR3 extends over 14 amino acids. Germline-derived CDR1 and CDR2 are SGHRS and YFSETQ. The V end was cut by 2 bases, the J end by 6 bases, with 13 bases between. Sequencing was performed on PBMCs, taken on the day of the yellow fever booster vaccination. The rearrangement joins TRBV5-1 to TRBJ2-3; D may be TRBD2 (6 bases). The receptor's source is a man younger than 40 who received the YFV17D yellow fever vaccine. The CDR3 nucleotides are TGCGCCAGCAGCTTAGCGGGCCCTGCGGATACGCAGTATTTT. This encodes CASSLAGPADTQYF.